This section outlines one T cell receptor (beta chain) sequence together with its context. What antigen it recognizes has not been identified. Base qualities were left out, and no much larger clone turns up one base away. These data originate in a study of T cells in localized non-small cell lung cancer (dated by TCRdb to the early 2020s). Concerning the study at large: The study examined T cell repertoires in approximately 240 patients with early-stage NSCLC and compared tumors with uninvolved tumor-adjacent lungs. The cohort consisted of 200 to 250 treatment-naive NSCLC patients whose localized lung tumors had been resected. A mean age of roughly 64 years was recorded for the NSCLC patients, of whom 129 were male and about a hundred were female.

TCR beta CDR3 regions were sequenced from DNA using the immunoSEQ Assay. The study's processing was this. T cell density was computed as TCR beta template counts normalized to usable DNA estimated by amplifying housekeeping genes. The preseqR package was used to estimate richness by extrapolating to 400,000 templates for PBMC samples and to 120,000 templates for tissue samples. Clonality was taken to be one minus Pielou's evenness. Tissue-enriched TCRs were identified through differential abundance testing performed on productive amino-acid clonotypes, with a minimum total count of 5 and an alpha of 0.1. The Jaccard Index and the Morisita Overlap Index were used to quantify repertoire overlap between compartments. GLIPH grouped TCR beta CDR3s together with public tetramer-defined viral CDR3s, and a viral motif had to include at least three viral sequences and show V-gene enrichment. What TCRdb holds here is the immuneACCESS table cut down to in-frame rearrangements. Part of the clones is not present; checked against another copy, under half of the missing clones reflect an unresolved V gene, and the others are unexplained. V, J and clone size derive from that table, while D and trimming were established from the DNA sequence. This sample is represented by around 91,000 clones; 87% of them were singletons. Jointly, the top ten make up 15% of the sample.

What the research found in general, with its limitations: Uninvolved tumor-adjacent lung showed the highest T cell clonality, higher than tumor, which suggests more focused antigenic responses in the uninvolved tumor-adjacent lung. Longer overall survival was associated with higher T cell density in blood, whereas shorter survival was associated with higher clonality in adjacent lung. Since the design was exploratory, TCR variables were selected using unadjusted p-values with no false-discovery rate correction. Of the top 100 tumor clones, a median of 57 were detected in paired uninvolved adjacent lung; around 30 were also among that lung's top 100. Because multi-region tumor sequencing was not done, intratumor heterogeneity could not be ruled out.

At diagnosis, tumor, uninvolved tumor-adjacent lung and peripheral blood were collected and then preserved as a mix of FFPE and fresh-frozen material. For TCR repertoire profiling, blood samples were analyzed in the form of peripheral blood mononuclear cells. The receptor's source is a man between 40 and 70 years old with stage I squamous cell lung carcinoma. Specimen: peripheral blood, collected before any cancer treatment.

DNA sequence: TGTGCCAGCAGCTTAGATCATGGGATAGAAACTTTCTTT. This translates into CASSLDHGIETFF. Here the chain combines TRBV11-2 and TRBJ1-1, with the D segment identity uncertain. From the cysteine up to the phenylalanine, the CDR3 has a length of 13 residues. The sequence is cut down to CDR3 DNA, 39 bases in frame from base 1. Deletion took 0 bases off V and 12 bases off J, with a span of 14 bases between the germline ends. CDR1 SGHAT and CDR2 FQNNGV were looked up in the germline V gene.